The T cell receptor (beta chain) under discussion was sequenced for a study of shared clonotypes between healthy human individuals. Study findings and constraints: Among a few donors, roughly 5.4% of naive CD4 clonotypes were found in common.

As for this clone: As yet, its antigen is unknown.

Investigators spread the genomic DNA of each subset evenly over several immunoSEQ plates. Here immunoSEQ multiplex PCR was the method, and the copy in TCRdb shows in-frame clones only, minus some. The sample carries about 600,000 clones, 95% to 96% recorded once. CDR3 length: 14 residues. CDR1 and CDR2 (germline): SGHNT, YYREEE (reference sequence). Trimming took 4 bases from V and 4 from J, leaving 14 bases between them. CD8 cells classed as naive were CD45RO-negative and positively selected for CCR7, excluding terminally differentiated effector memory CD45RA+ cells. This chain joins TRBV5-4 and TRBJ1-2; D possibly corresponds to TRBD1 (6 bases). The sequenced sample consisted of naive CD8+ T cells sorted from blood. The receptor was isolated from a woman aged 25 to 39 in good health. Written as DNA, the CDR3 is TGTGCCAGCAGCCCCTCGACAGGACCCTATGGCTACACCTTC. Translation: CASSPSTGPYGYTF.